This T cell receptor beta chain was identified during a study of Ad26.COV2.S vaccination and SARS-CoV-2 variants. The wider study: Participants got Ad26.COV2.S intramuscularly, once or twice 56 days apart.

Method: immunoSEQ multiplex PCR; TCRdb's copy keeps in-frame clones and lacks some. The profile shows 410,000 or so clones, about 90% of them singletons. This CDR3 contains 14 residues. CDR1 is MNHEY, CDR2 SVGAGI, per germline. V lost 6 bases, J lost 3 bases, and 12 bases lay in between. Sample treatment: approximately 18 received Ad26.COV2.S at low or high dose, single or two shots; 5 received placebo; per-sample allocation not given. Day 63 after the first vaccine or placebo injection was the time point for sampling. The material sequenced was peripheral blood, taken in a trial of Ad26.COV2.S vaccine versus placebo. The chain has TRBV6-5 and TRBJ1-3, with a possible D match to TRBD1 (5 bases). The receptor was derived from a person aged 18-60 years who received the Ad26.COV2.S COVID-19 vaccine or a placebo. The chain's CDR3 is CASSTRGNGNTIYF. The CDR3 region has the DNA TGTGCCAGCAGCACCCGGGGGAATGGAAACACCATATATTTT.